Each of the 24 T cell receptor beta chains below was sequenced from the same sample in a study of blood T cells in healthy people across ages. Alongside a J-beta primer mix, a sample-barcoded 5' primer served in a second PCR lasting roughly 7 to 11 cycles. TCRdb called the 5' RACE reads again in MiXCR, with one record for every CDR3 protein. This repertoire shows about 1.1 million distinct CDR3 sequences, 30% to 40% found once; its top ten account for 13%. Sequencing was carried out using blood. The receptors shown here come from a young man in good health.

The chain joins TRBV20-1 to TRBJ2-7; D remains ambiguous. There are 15 residues in the CDR3. CDR1 is DFQATT, CDR2 SNEGSKA, per germline (reference sequence). Trimming left V 7 bases short and J 0 bases short, with 19 bases between. The CDR3 is CSVTGPDGYSYEQYF. CDR3 nucleotides: TGCAGTGTCACTGGGCCAGACGGTTACTCCTACGAGCAGTACTTC.

This clonotype has more than one count but fewer than ten. The genes are TRBV29-1 and TRBJ1-1; D call uncertain. The CDR3 is 14 residues long. Trimming shortened V by 3 bases and J by 5 bases, and 16 bases separated the two germline ends. CDR1 and CDR2 from the germline V gene are SQVTM and ANQGSEA. This CDR3 reads CSVEIRRIYTEAFF. The DNA of the CDR3 is TGCAGCGTTGAGATTCGGAGAATTTATACTGAAGCTTTCTTT.

This clonotype was counted a single time. The CDR3 region has the DNA TGTGCCAGCGCTACAGGGGTTGGCGAGCAGTACTTC. Translated, it gives CASATGVGEQYF. The chain carries TRBV14 and TRBJ2-7, with TRBD1 identical over 7 bases. CDR1 is SGHDN and CDR2 is FVKESK in the germline V gene. The CDR3 runs to 12 residues. The trim removed 8 bases at V and 6 bases at J, leaving 7 bases unmatched.

This clonotype was recorded a few times. The rearrangement joins TRBV29-1 to TRBJ1-2, with TRBD1 as a possible D gene (5 bases). The CDR3 length is 14 residues. Germline V lookup: CDR1 SQVTM, CDR2 ANQGSEA. Trimming took 2 bases from V and 5 from J, leaving 15 bases between them. CDR3 sequence reads: CSVESPGGRYGYTF. DNA of the CDR3: TGCAGCGTTGAATCTCCCGGGGGGAGATATGGCTACACCTTC.

This clonotype was seen many times. The chain recombines TRBV28 with TRBJ1-1; no firm D call. Germline-derived CDR1 and CDR2 are MDHEN and SYDVKM. Trimming pared 6 bases from V and 4 bases from J, leaving 6 bases between. This CDR3 spans 11 amino acids. CDR3 sequence: CASSFPTEAFF. As DNA, the CDR3 is TGTGCCAGCAGCTTCCCCACTGAAGCTTTCTTT.

The V call is TRBV20-1, the J call TRBJ2-3; TRBD2 is a possible D gene (6 bases). Trimming removed 3 bases from V and 8 bases from J, with 21 bases in between. From germline, CDR1 is DFQATT and CDR2 SNEGSKA (reference sequence). The CDR3 extends over 15 amino acids. This chain's CDR3 is CSASRPADGGGTQYF. DNA of the CDR3: TGCAGTGCTAGTCGACCAGCGGACGGGGGAGGTACGCAGTATTTT.

This chain uses TRBV20-1 with TRBJ1-4; the D gene is possibly TRBD1 (5 bases). V shed 5 bases and J shed 5 bases, with 12 bases lying between them. The CDR3 totals 13 residues. Germline lookup yields CDR1 DFQATT and CDR2 SNEGSKA (reference sequence). CDR3 amino acids: CSAADRPNEKLFF. The CDR3 DNA reads TGCAGTGCTGCCGACAGACCCAATGAAAAACTGTTTTTT.

This rearrangement joins TRBV20-1 to TRBJ1-2; TRBD1 agrees at 11 bases. The V gene's germline CDR1 is DFQATT and CDR2 SNEGSKA (reference sequence). Trimming took 6 bases from V and 4 from J; bases not matched to a gene: 7. This CDR3 has 14 residues. This CDR3 reads CSAGDRGGGYGYTF. The CDR3 bases are TGCAGTGCAGGGGACAGGGGGGGAGGCTATGGCTACACCTTC.

The V call is TRBV6-1, the J call TRBJ1-3, with TRBD1 as a possible D gene (5 bases). CDR3 length: 16 residues. Germline lookup yields CDR1 MNHNS and CDR2 SASEGT. With 8 bases removed from V and 3 bases from J, the gap between germline ends came to 20 bases. As DNA, the CDR3 is TGTGCCAGCTCCCCCCGGGGAGGGGCCGATGGAAACACCATATATTTT. It specifies CASSPRGGADGNTIYF.

V and J are TRBV27 and TRBJ2-1; D is perhaps TRBD1 or TRBD2 (6 bases each). Germline CDR1 is MNHEY and CDR2 is SMNVEV (reference sequence). This CDR3 is built from 14 residues. V lost 6 bases and J 10 bases, leaving 19 bases between the germline ends. The CDR3 spells CASSRGGGGKEQFF. CDR3 in DNA: TGTGCCAGCAGCCGAGGTGGAGGGGGGAAGGAGCAGTTCTTC.

The chain links TRBV6-1 to TRBJ1-5; D call uncertain. Trimming left V 6 bases short and J 4 bases short, with 7 bases between. CDR1 and CDR2 (germline): MNHNS, SASEGT. The CDR3 spans 12 residues. CDR3 DNA sequence: TGTGCCAGCAGGGAGACTAATCAGCCCCAGCATTTT. This gives the protein CASRETNQPQHF.

This clonotype was detected only a few times. The chain uses TRBV20-1 and TRBJ1-2; D might be TRBD1 (6 bases). Trimming took off 0 bases at V and 3 bases at J, with 11 bases between the two ends. This CDR3 region has 14 residues. CDR1 and CDR2 from the germline V gene are DFQATT and SNEGSKA (reference sequence). CDR3 residues: CSARDWDTYYGYTF. The CDR3 DNA is TGCAGTGCTAGAGATTGGGACACCTACTATGGCTACACCTTC.

The chain couples TRBV13 to TRBJ2-1, with TRBD2 as a possible D gene (6 bases). Trimming pared 5 bases from V and 13 bases from J, leaving 21 bases between. Germline-derived CDR1 and CDR2 are PRHDT and FYEKMQ (reference sequence). CDR3 length equals 14 residues. The CDR3 sequence is CASSRLEGGETQFF. CDR3 DNA sequence: TGTGCCAGCAGCCGTCTGGAGGGAGGAGAGACCCAGTTCTTC.

Only a few counts were recorded for this clonotype. The V call is TRBV11-2, the J call TRBJ2-3, with a weak D call TRBD2 (5 bases). The germline V gene encodes CDR1 SGHAT and CDR2 FQNNGV. The V gene lost 1 base and the J gene lost 5 bases, with 10 bases spanning the gap. The CDR3 consists of 14 residues. For the CDR3, the DNA is TGTGCCAGCAGCTTAGCAGCGGTTGGAGATACGCAGTATTTT. It encodes CASSLAAVGDTQYF.

The sample holds a few counts of this clonotype. The genes are TRBV20-1 and TRBJ1-2; 7 bases align to TRBD1. Germline V gene data show CDR1 as DFQATT and CDR2 as SNEGSKA (reference sequence). The CDR3 covers 14 residues. J gave up 6 bases and V 5 bases, and 12 bases lay outside the gene matches. CDR3 coding DNA: TGCAGTGCTCGATCCGGGACAGAATTAAATGGCTACACCTTC. It is translated as CSARSGTELNGYTF.

The chain carries TRBV3-1 and TRBJ2-7; 7 bases match TRBD1. This CDR3 contains 14 residues. V lost 0 bases, J lost 2 bases, and 1 base stayed unmatched. The germline V gene encodes CDR1 LGHDT and CDR2 YNNKEL (reference sequence). CDR3 coding DNA: TGTGCCAGCAGCCAAGACGGGACAGCCTACGAGCAGTACTTC. The encoded protein is CASSQDGTAYEQYF.

The J gene is TRBJ2-1, the V gene TRBV9; 7 nucleotides agree with TRBD1. Matching the DNA end better, TRBJ2-7 makes the J call doubtful. CDR3 length: 15 residues. In germline, CDR1 is SGDLS, CDR2 YYNGEE. As DNA, the CDR3 is TGTGCCAGCAGCTACCAGGGGGTAGACTACAATGAGCAGTACTTC. Translated, it gives CASSYQGVDYNEQYF.

The gene calls are TRBV5-1 and TRBJ1-2; 9 bases are shared with TRBD1. With V trimmed by 4 bases and J by 4 bases, 11 bases remained unmatched. The CDR3 loop spans 16 amino acids. CDR1 SGHRS and CDR2 YFSETQ come from the germline V gene. CDR3 in DNA: TGCGCCAGCAGCCAAAACCCGGGACAGGGTTCCTATGGCTACACCTTC. This encodes CASSQNPGQGSYGYTF.

This clonotype has just one count. The chain recombines TRBV29-1 with TRBJ2-1; possible D gene TRBD1, 5 bases. The CDR3 sequence is 14 residues long. Trimming left V 8 bases short and J 4 bases short, with 18 bases between. Germline V CDR1 and CDR2: SQVTM, ANQGSEA. The DNA for the CDR3 is TGCAGCTACGAGACAGCACATCGATACAATGAGCAGTTCTTC. Protein product: CSYETAHRYNEQFF.

V is TRBV21-1 and J is TRBJ2-3. TRBV21-1 counts as a pseudogene. The CDR3 is 11 residues long. CDR3 DNA: TGTGCCAGCCCCCAGGTAGATACGCAGTATTTT. Its translation: CASPQVDTQYF.

This clonotype has more than one count but fewer than ten. The genes are TRBV10-3 and TRBJ2-3; 7 bases align to TRBD2. The CDR3 sequence is 14 residues long. V lost 10 bases and J lost 0; bases outside the gene matches: 7. Germline CDR1 is ENHRY and CDR2 is SYGVKD. The CDR3 nucleotides are TGTGCCACTCAGCGGGGAGGGAGCACAGATACGCAGTATTTT. The encoded protein is CATQRGGSTDTQYF.

This clonotype was counted ten times or more. The chain joins TRBV4-1 to TRBJ1-2, with no clear D. CDR3 length equals 14 residues. Germline V CDR1 and CDR2: MGHRA, YSYEKL. Trimming shortened V by 6 bases and J by 5 bases, and 16 bases separated the two germline ends. The DNA for the CDR3 is TGCGCCAGCAGGAATCCGAGAGAACTGTATGGCTACACCTTC. It yields the protein CASRNPRELYGYTF.

As regards this clonotype: A read error is possible here, since a much larger clone lies one base away. The chain is built from TRBV12-3 or TRBV12-4 and TRBJ1-1; D is unclear. Trimming stripped 1 base from V and 3 bases from J, with 15 bases between. This CDR3 region has 16 residues. The CDR3 protein is CASSLGPGRWYTEAFF. CDR3 nucleotide sequence: TGTGCCAGCAGTTTAGGTCCGGGGAGGTGGTACACTGAAGCTTTCTTT.

This sequence joins TRBV11-3 and TRBJ2-7; D is unclear. The germline gives CDR1 SGHNT, CDR2 YENEEA. CDR3 length: 13 amino acids. The germline V and J ends were trimmed by 2 bases and 2 bases, with 7 bases remaining between them. The CDR3 sequence: CASSLYSTYEQYF. The CDR3 DNA sequence: TGTGCCAGCAGCTTATATTCGACCTACGAGCAGTACTTC. Full variable domain (missing parts from reference TRBV11-3 and TRBJ2-7): EAGVVQSPRYKIIEKKQPVAFWCNPISGHNTLYWYLQNLGQGPELLIRYENEEAVDDSQLPKDRFSAERLKGVDSTLKIQPAELGDSAVYLCASSLYSTYEQYFGPGTRLTVT.